Reported below is one T cell receptor (beta chain). Trimming removed 0 bases from V and 4 bases from J, with 10 bases in between. The CDR3 runs 14 residues. CDR1 is MGHRA and CDR2 is YSYEKL in the germline V gene. The sample belongs to a study of cytomegalovirus exposure and HLA in healthy donors. 13 Jbeta primers and 60 Vbeta primers were used for the PCR. The repertoire was sequenced with immunoSEQ multiplex PCR; TCRdb's copy has only in-frame clones and lacks some. The repertoire table contains approximately 75,000 clones. Sequencing was done on a sample of PBMCs. This receptor was obtained from a boy aged 5 to 17 in good health and CMV-seronegative. The J gene is TRBJ2-7, the V gene TRBV4-1; D is unclear. The CDR3 DNA sequence: TGCGCCAGCAGCCAAGATCGGTTTCTATACGAGCAGTACTTC. Protein: CASSQDRFLYEQYF.